The present TCR beta chain was sequenced within a study of blood T cell repertoires in COVID-19 (dated by TCRdb to 2020 to 2021). About the study as a whole: Collaborator samples came from the United States, Italy and Spain and covered acute and convalescent phases of COVID-19. The prospective study material was composed of cDNA or gDNA derived from T cells, B-cell-depleted T cells, or PBMCs. The dataset comprised deeply sampled blood TCRbeta repertoires from subjects exposed to, actively infected with, or recovered from COVID-19. A freely available public database, intended as a resource for researchers studying the immune response to SARS-CoV-2, is where the repertoires were released. The samples were drawn from two sources: the first 160 participants of the ongoing ImmuneRACE study, and fewer than 1,500 subjects contributed by 6 global collaborators. A de-identified subject ID, COVID-19 status, age in years and sex were almost always included in the sample metadata. HLA class I and class II types, where available, came from metadata supplied by the sample provider rather than from assay-based typing. Summary of the overall study and its limitations: The amount of clinical and demographic metadata varied by source and participant and was provided uncurated.

There are a few counts of this clone. The antigen it recognizes is unknown. No per-base quality is available; no much larger clone lies one base away. Other nucleotide sequences from this sample produce the same CDR3. TCRbeta CDR3 regions were amplified from genomic DNA by means of the immunoSEQ Assay, a bias-controlled multiplex PCR. Regarding the original processing steps: Within the assay, amplification of reference gene primers was used to estimate how many nucleated cells each sample contained. To quantify the absolute abundance of each unique TCRbeta CDR3 rearrangement, sequence reads were collapsed and filtered. Productive Simpson clonality was computed per sample as the square root of Simpson's diversity index over productive rearrangements. TCRdb limited this immuneACCESS table to in-frame rearrangements with V and J called. A share of clones is missing; checked studies link under half to unresolved V genes, and the rest is unexplained. The V and J calls and clone size come from that table; D and trimming were worked out from the DNA. This sample is represented by a few hundred thousand clones; 88% of them were singletons. The ten biggest clones cover around 3% of the sample.

V loses 3 bases at its end and J loses 4 bases; junction bases beyond the gene matches: 0. The CDR3, cysteine through phenylalanine, is 13 amino acids long. The CDR3 DNA has 39 bases and is translated from base 1. Per the germline V gene, LGHNA is the CDR1 and YSLEER is the CDR2. In the prospective study, participants were about 18 to 100 years old, resided in 20 to 30 geographic areas of the United States, and were enrolled through a virtual design. In the prospective study, cohorts were assigned on the basis of participant-reported clinical history obtained from a screening survey and a study questionnaire. ImmuneRACE Cohort 3 recovered participants were defined by two consecutive negative NP/OP PCR tests, healthcare professional clearance, or symptom resolution. In the prospective study, whole blood, serum and a nasopharyngeal or oropharyngeal swab were collected from each participant by mobile phlebotomists. Additional blood draws and questionnaires over a 2-month period could optionally be provided by prospective study participants. Blood samples from the prospective study were shipped frozen or at room temperature prior to DNA extraction.

The clonotype was recovered from a woman in her forties or fifties who had recovered from COVID-19. The chain uses TRBV4-3 and TRBJ1-2; a stretch of 9 junction bases matches TRBD1. Sequencing was performed on PBMCs or T cells enriched from blood (not recorded which). The DNA sequence reads TGCGCCAGCAGCCAGACAGGGGGCTATGGCTACACCTTC. This gives the protein CASSQTGGYGYTF.